These 12 T cell receptor beta chains were all obtained from the same sample, sequenced in a study of CD8 T cells in ankylosing spondylitis (dated by TCRdb to about 2017). The research as a whole found: A TCR beta motif made up of several highly homologous amino acid variants appeared to be characteristic of blood from ankylosing spondylitis patients.

The library was obtained by 5' RACE. TCRdb shows the sequencer as Illumina HiSeq 2500. TCRdb passed the public sequencing reads through fastp at Q25 and MiXCR, retaining productive beta sequences. Each CDR3 protein gets just one entry, which takes the most common genes and DNA from the rows behind it. For this sample there are 700,000 or so distinct CDR3 sequences; under 20% appear just once. The ten largest account for around 19% of the sample. These receptors have no known antigen. The sequencing sample was made of blood, either unsorted or a sorted T cell fraction (not recorded which). The receptors derive from a male donor with ankylosing spondylitis.

This clonotype was counted a few times. The chain links TRBV10-3 to TRBJ2-3; tentatively, D is TRBD1 or TRBD2 (5 bases each). The CDR3 extends over 14 amino acids. With 8 bases removed from V and 2 bases from J, the gap between germline ends came to 14 bases. Germline-derived CDR1 and CDR2 are ENHRY and SYGVKD. CDR3 in DNA: TGTGCCATCGGCCGGGACCAAACCACAGATACGCAGTATTTT. Amino acid sequence: CAIGRDQTTDTQYF.

This clonotype occurred a few times. The rearrangement links TRBV28 to TRBJ2-7; tentatively, D is TRBD2 (5 bases). V lost 6 bases and J 4 bases, leaving 16 bases between the germline ends. This CDR3 spans 14 amino acids. CDR1 is MDHEN and CDR2 is SYDVKM in the germline V gene. The CDR3 DNA reads as TGTGCCAGCAGCCGACATTCCCCGGGGTACGAGCAGTACTTC. Encoded protein: CASSRHSPGYEQYF.

For this clonotype: This sequence may be a read error, since a much larger clone differs from it by one base. The rearrangement links TRBV2 to TRBJ1-3; D unclear. CDR1 and CDR2 (germline): SNHLY, FYNNEI. CDR3 length: 12 residues. The V and J ends lost 5 bases and 0 bases respectively, with 2 bases between them. This chain's CDR3 is CASSTSGNTIYF. In DNA form, the CDR3 reads TGTGCCAGCAGTACCTCTGGAAACACCATATATTTT.

This clonotype has just one count. This sequence joins TRBV2 and TRBJ2-1; D is possibly TRBD2 (6 bases). In germline, CDR1 is SNHLY, CDR2 FYNNEI. The V end lost 6 bases, the J end lost 7 bases, and 13 bases lay between the germline ends. The CDR3 length is 13 residues. In DNA form, the CDR3 reads TGTGCCAGCAGACACCGGGCGGGGAATGAGCAGTTCTTC. This translates into CASRHRAGNEQFF.

V and J are TRBV5-1 and TRBJ1-2, with D uncertain. This CDR3 spans 14 amino acids. Trimming stripped 0 bases from V and 1 base from J, with 7 bases between. CDR1 and CDR2 from the germline V gene are SGHRS and YFSETQ. The CDR3 DNA is TGCGCCAGCAGCTTGGGAGACCATAACTATGGCTACACCTTC. Encoded protein: CASSLGDHNYGYTF.

This clonotype was observed a handful of times. The chain combines TRBV20-1 with TRBJ2-7; D unresolved. Germline CDR1 reads DFQATT; CDR2 reads SNEGSKA (reference sequence). The CDR3 length is 12 residues. The V and J ends lost 6 bases and 6 bases respectively, with 15 bases between them. The CDR3 here is CSADGPAPEQYF. The CDR3 bases are TGCAGTGCCGACGGACCGGCCCCCGAGCAGTACTTC.

V is TRBV5-1 and J is TRBJ2-1, with 7 bases fitting TRBD1. The ends lost 1 base at V and 0 bases at J; junction bases unmatched: 1. This CDR3 is built from 15 residues. Germline V lookup: CDR1 SGHRS, CDR2 YFSETQ. The DNA for the CDR3 is TGCGCCAGCAGCTTGCAGGGGGACTCCTACAATGAGCAGTTCTTC. Protein product: CASSLQGDSYNEQFF. The complete variable domain, with remaining parts taken from reference TRBV5-1 and TRBJ2-1, reads KAGVTQTPRYLIKTRGQQVTLSCSPISGHRSVSWYQQTPGQGLQFLFEYFSETQRNKGNFPGRFSGRQFSNSRSEMNVSTLELGDSALYLCASSLQGDSYNEQFFGPGTRLTVL.

The gene calls are TRBV27 and TRBJ1-6; 7 bases match TRBD1. This CDR3 region has 18 residues. Per germline, CDR1 MNHEY and CDR2 SMNVEV (reference sequence). With V trimmed by 8 bases and J by 2 bases, 15 bases remained unmatched. The CDR3 protein is CASGYGTAGRAYNSPLHF. The CDR3 coding sequence is TGTGCCAGCGGCTACGGGACAGCCGGCAGGGCCTATAATTCACCCCTCCACTTT.

This clonotype occurred a few times. CDR3 in amino acids: CASSPHLTDTQYF. CDR3 sequence (DNA): TGTGCCAGCTCACCACATCTGACAGATACGCAGTATTTT. The chain has TRBV18 and TRBJ2-3, with D unclear. V lost 1 base and J 3 bases, leaving 5 bases between the germline ends. The germline CDR1 and CDR2 sequences are KGHSH and LQKENI. The length of the CDR3 is 13 residues. Looking up the rest from reference TRBV18 and TRBJ2-3 gives the full variable domain: NAGVMQNPRHLVRRRGQEARLRCSPMKGHSHVYWYRQLPEEGLKFMVYLQKENIIDESGMPKERFSAEFPKEGPSILRIQQVVRGDSAAYFCASSPHLTDTQYFGPGTRLTVL.

The gene calls are TRBV4-3 and TRBJ2-3; 11 bases fit TRBD2. With 2 bases clipped from V and 6 bases from J, the junction kept 10 bases outside the gene matches. The CDR3 is 17 residues long. Per germline, CDR1 LGHNA and CDR2 YSLEER. CDR3: CASSQSILAGDHDTQYF. CDR3 nucleotides: TGCGCCAGCAGCCAATCTATACTAGCGGGAGACCATGATACGCAGTATTTT.

The chain couples TRBV4-1 to TRBJ2-7, with 11 bases lining up with TRBD2. The trim removed 2 bases at V and 9 bases at J, leaving 6 bases unmatched. This CDR3 has 14 amino acids. The germline V gene has CDR1 MGHRA and CDR2 YSYEKL. This CDR3 is CASSQTGGTSGQYF. The DNA of the CDR3 is TGCGCCAGCAGCCAAACGGGGGGGACTAGCGGGCAGTACTTC.

This clonotype was detected only once. The rearrangement links TRBV20-1 to TRBJ2-7; 7 bases are a match to TRBD1. With V trimmed by 7 bases and J by 1 base, 7 bases remained unmatched. Germline loops: CDR1 DFQATT, CDR2 SNEGSKA (reference sequence). The CDR3 totals 13 residues. CDR3 in amino acids: CSVDRDSSYEQYF. The CDR3 nucleotides read TGCAGTGTTGACCGGGACAGTTCCTACGAGCAGTACTTC.